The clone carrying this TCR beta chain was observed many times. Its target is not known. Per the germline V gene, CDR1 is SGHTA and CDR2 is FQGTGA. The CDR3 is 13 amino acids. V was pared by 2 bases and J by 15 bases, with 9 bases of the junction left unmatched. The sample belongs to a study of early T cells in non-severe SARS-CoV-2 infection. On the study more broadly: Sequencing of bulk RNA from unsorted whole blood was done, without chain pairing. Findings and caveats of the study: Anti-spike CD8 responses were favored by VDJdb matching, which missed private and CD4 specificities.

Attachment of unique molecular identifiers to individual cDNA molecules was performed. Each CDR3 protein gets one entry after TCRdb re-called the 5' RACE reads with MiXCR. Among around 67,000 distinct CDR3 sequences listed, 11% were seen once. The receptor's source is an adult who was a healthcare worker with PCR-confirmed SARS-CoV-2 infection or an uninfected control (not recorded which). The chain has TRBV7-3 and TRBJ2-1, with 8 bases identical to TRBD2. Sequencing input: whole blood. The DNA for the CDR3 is TGTGCCAGCAGCTTAGGCCGGGAGGGCCATCTGTTCTTC. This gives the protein CASSLGREGHLFF.